This T cell receptor beta chain was sequenced during a study of identifying expanded T cells in peripheral blood. During the collection period, no donor immune events like infections were recorded. Sequenced by immunoSEQ multiplex PCR; TCRdb stores in-frame clones only, minus some. Here the sample spans 75,000 to 90,000 clones, around 90% being singletons. The TCR comes from a person aged 18 to 70 in good health. Specimen: blood.

For the CDR3, the DNA is TGTGCCAGCAGTGAATATAGGACAGACTCCTACGAGCAGTACTTC. Amino acid sequence: CASSEYRTDSYEQYF. This chain joins TRBV25-1 and TRBJ2-7; D is perhaps TRBD1 (6 bases). CDR3 length: 15 residues. Germline CDR1 is MGHDK and CDR2 is SYGVNS. V was trimmed by 0 bases and J by 0 bases, leaving 9 bases between them.